This TCR beta chain was captured by sequencing in a study of T cell responses to AZD1222 COVID-19 vaccine. Background on the study: Second-dose groups at about 4 or about 12 weeks were pooled.

Study results and limitations: The donor group comprised mostly white British people and more females; the analysis possibly underestimated clonal diversity. Dominant at 160-218 and 743-854, vaccine-associated CD4 TCRs also spanned spike.

Regarding this clone: Its antigen is not known.

Produced via immunoSEQ multiplex PCR; TCRdb's table is partial and in-frame only. Here the sample spans 70,000 to 90,000 clones, approximately 89% being singletons. CDR1 and CDR2 from the germline V gene are LGHNA and YSLEER. This CDR3 is 16 amino acids long. The junction had 7 bases not matched to a gene; V was cut back by 4 bases and J by 3 bases. The gene calls are TRBV4-3 and TRBJ2-2, with TRBD2 identical over 8 bases. The clonotype was recovered from an adult in good health. The sample was peripheral blood, taken on day 0 of AZD1222 vaccination. CDR3 DNA: TGCGCCAGCAGCCCCTCCCGGGGGGGGGACACCGGGGAGCTGTTTTTT. Amino acids: CASSPSRGGDTGELFF.